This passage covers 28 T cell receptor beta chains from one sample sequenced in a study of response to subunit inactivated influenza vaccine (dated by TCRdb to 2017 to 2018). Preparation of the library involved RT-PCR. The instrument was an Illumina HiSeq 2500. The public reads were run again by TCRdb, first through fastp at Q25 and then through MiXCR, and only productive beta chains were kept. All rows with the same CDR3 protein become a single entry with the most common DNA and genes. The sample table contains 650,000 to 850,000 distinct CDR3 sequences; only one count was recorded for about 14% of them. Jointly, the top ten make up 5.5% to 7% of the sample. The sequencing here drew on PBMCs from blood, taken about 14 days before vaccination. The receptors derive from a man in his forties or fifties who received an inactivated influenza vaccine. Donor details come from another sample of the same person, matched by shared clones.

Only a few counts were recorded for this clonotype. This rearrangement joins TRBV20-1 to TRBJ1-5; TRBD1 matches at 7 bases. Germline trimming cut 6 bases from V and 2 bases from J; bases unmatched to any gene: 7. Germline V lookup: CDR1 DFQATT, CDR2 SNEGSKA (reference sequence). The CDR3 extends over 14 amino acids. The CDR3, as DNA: TGCAGTGCATTGAACAGGGGTGGCAATCAGCCCCAGCATTTT. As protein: CSALNRGGNQPQHF.

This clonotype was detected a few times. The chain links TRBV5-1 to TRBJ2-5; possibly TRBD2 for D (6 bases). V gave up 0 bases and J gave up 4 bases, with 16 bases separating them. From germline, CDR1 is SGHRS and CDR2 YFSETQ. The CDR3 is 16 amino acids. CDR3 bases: TGCGCCAGCAGCTTGGAAGGGACTCACGGACGAGAGACCCAGTACTTC. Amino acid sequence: CASSLEGTHGRETQYF. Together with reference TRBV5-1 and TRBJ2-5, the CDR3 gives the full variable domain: KAGVTQTPRYLIKTRGQQVTLSCSPISGHRSVSWYQQTPGQGLQFLFEYFSETQRNKGNFPGRFSGRQFSNSRSEMNVSTLELGDSALYLCASSLEGTHGRETQYFGPGTRLLVL.

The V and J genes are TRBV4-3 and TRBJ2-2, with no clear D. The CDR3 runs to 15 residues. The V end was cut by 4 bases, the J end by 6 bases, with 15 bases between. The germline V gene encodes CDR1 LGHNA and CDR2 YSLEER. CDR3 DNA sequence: TGCGCCAGCAGCCCGGGCCCTACGGTTGCCGGGGAGCTGTTTTTT. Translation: CASSPGPTVAGELFF.

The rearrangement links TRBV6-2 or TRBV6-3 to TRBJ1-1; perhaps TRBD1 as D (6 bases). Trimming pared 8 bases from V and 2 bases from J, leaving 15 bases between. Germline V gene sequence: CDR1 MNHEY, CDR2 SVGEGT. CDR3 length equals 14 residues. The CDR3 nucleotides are TGTGCCAGCCCACAGGGCAGGGCTAACACTGAAGCTTTCTTT. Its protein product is CASPQGRANTEAFF.

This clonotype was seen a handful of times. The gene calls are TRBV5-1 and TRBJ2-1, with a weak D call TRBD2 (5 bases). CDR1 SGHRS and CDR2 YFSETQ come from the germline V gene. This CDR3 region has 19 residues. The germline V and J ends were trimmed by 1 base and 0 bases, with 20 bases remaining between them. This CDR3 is CASSLLASRDSYSYNEQFF. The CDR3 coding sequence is TGCGCCAGCAGCTTGCTAGCCAGTCGAGATTCCTACTCCTACAATGAGCAGTTCTTC.

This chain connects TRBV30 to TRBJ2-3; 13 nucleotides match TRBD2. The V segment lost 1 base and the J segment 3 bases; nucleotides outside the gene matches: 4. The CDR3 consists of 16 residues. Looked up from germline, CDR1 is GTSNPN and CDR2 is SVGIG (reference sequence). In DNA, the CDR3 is TGTGCCTGGAGTGACCCGGGACTAGCGGGAACAGATACGCAGTATTTT. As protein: CAWSDPGLAGTDTQYF.

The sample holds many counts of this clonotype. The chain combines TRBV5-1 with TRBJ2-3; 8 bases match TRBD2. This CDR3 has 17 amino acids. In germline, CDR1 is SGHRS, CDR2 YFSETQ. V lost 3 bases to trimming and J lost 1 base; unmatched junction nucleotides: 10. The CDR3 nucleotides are TGCGCCAGCAGCTCCGGCCCGCGCGGGGGGCGCACAGATACGCAGTATTTT. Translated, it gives CASSSGPRGGRTDTQYF.

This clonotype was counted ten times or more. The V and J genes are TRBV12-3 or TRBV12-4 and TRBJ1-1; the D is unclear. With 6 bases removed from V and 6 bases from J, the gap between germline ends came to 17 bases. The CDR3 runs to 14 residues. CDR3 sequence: CASSAGRASAEAFF. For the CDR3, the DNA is TGTGCCAGCAGCGCCGGCCGTGCTTCGGCTGAAGCTTTCTTT.

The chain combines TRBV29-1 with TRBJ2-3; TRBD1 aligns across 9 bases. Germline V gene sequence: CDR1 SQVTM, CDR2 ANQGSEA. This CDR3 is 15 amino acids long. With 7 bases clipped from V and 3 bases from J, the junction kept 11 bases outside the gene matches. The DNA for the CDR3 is TGCAGCGGCCTTCCGGGACAGGGTAGGACAGATACGCAGTATTTT. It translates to CSGLPGQGRTDTQYF.

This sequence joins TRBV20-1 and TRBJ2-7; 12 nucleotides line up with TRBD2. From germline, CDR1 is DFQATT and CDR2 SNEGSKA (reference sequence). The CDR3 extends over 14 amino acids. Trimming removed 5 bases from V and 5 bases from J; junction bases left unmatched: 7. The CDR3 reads CSAQTSGSRNEQYF. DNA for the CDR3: TGCAGTGCTCAGACTAGCGGGAGTCGGAACGAGCAGTACTTC.

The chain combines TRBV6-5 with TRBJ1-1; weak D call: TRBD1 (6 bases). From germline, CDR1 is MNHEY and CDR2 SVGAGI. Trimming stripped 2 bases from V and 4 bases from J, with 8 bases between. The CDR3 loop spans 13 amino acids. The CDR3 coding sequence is TGTGCCAGCAGTTACGGGGGGCCCACTGAAGCTTTCTTT. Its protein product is CASSYGGPTEAFF.

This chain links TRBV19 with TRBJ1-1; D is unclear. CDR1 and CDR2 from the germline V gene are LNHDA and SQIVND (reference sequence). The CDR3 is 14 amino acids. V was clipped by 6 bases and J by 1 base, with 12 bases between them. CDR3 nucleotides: TGTGCCAGTAGCTTGCGGGAGGGGAACACTGAAGCTTTCTTT. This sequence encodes CASSLREGNTEAFF.

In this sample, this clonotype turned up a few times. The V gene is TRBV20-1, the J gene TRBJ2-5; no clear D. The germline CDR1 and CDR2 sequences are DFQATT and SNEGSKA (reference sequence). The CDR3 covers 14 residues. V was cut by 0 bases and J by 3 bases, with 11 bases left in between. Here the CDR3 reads CSARDVTGEETQYF. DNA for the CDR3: TGCAGTGCTAGAGATGTGACTGGTGAAGAGACCCAGTACTTC.

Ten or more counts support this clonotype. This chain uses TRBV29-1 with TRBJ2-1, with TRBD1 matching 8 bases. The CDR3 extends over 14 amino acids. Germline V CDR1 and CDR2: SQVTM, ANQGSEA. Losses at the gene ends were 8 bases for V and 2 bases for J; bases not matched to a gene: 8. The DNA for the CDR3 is TGCAGCTTTTCTCAGGGGGCGACCTACAATGAGCAGTTCTTC. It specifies CSFSQGATYNEQFF.

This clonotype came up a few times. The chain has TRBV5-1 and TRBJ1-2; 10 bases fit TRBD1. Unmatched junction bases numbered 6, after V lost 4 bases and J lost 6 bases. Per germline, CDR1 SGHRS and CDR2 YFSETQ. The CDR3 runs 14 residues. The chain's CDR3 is CASSAPGTGDGYTF. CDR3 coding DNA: TGCGCCAGCAGCGCACCCGGGACAGGGGATGGCTACACCTTC.

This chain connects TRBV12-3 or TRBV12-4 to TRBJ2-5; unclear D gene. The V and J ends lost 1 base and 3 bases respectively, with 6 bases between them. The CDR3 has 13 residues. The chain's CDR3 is CASSLEGKETQYF. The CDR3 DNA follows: TGTGCCAGCAGTTTAGAGGGAAAAGAGACCCAGTACTTC.

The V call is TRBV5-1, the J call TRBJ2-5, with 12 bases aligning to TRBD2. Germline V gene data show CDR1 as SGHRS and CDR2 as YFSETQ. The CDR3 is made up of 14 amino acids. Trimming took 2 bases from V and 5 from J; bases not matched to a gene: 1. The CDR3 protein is CASSFGTSGETQYF. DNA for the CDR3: TGCGCCAGCAGCTTCGGGACTAGCGGGGAGACCCAGTACTTC.

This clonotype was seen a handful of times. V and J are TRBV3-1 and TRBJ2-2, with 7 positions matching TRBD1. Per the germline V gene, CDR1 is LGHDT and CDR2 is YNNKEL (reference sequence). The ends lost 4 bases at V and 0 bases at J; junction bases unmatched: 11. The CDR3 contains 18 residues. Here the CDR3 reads CASSPQPMTGSNTGELFF. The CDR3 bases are TGTGCCAGCAGCCCCCAGCCGATGACAGGGTCGAACACCGGGGAGCTGTTTTTT. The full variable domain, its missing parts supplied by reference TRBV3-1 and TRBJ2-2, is DTAVSQTPKYLVTQMGNDKSIKCEQNLGHDTMYWYKQDSKKFLKIMFSYNNKELIINETVPNRFSPKSPDKAHLNLHINSLELGDSAVYFCASSPQPMTGSNTGELFFGEGSRLTVL.

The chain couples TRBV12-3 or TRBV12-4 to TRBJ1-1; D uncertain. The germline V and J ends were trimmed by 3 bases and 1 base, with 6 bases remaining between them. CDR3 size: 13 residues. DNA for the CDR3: TGTGCCAGCAGTTTTTTACAGAACACTGAAGCTTTCTTT. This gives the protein CASSFLQNTEAFF.

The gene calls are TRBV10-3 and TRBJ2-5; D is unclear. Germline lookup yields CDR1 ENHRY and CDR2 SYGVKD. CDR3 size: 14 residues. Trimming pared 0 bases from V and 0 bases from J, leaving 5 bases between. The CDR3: CAISESRDQETQYF. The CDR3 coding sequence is TGTGCCATCAGTGAGTCACGCGACCAAGAGACCCAGTACTTC.

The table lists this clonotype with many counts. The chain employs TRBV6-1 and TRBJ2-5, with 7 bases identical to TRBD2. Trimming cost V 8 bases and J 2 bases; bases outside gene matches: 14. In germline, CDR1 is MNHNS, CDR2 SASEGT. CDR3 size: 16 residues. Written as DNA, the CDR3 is TGTGCCAGCGCTCGAACGCTCGCCGGGGGGCAAGAGACCCAGTACTTC. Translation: CASARTLAGGQETQYF.

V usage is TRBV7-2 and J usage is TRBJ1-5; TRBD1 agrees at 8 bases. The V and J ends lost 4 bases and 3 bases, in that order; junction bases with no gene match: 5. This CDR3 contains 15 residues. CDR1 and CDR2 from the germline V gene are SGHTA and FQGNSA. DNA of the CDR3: TGTGCCAGCAGCTCCCAGGGGGCGTACAATCAGCCCCAGCATTTT. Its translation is CASSSQGAYNQPQHF.

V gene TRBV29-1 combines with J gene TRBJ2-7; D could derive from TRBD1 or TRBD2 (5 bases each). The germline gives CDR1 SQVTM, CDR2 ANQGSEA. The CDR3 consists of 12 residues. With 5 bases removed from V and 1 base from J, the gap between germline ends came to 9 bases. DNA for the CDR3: TGCAGCGTTAGGGACCCGTCCTACGAGCAGTACTTC. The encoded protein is CSVRDPSYEQYF.

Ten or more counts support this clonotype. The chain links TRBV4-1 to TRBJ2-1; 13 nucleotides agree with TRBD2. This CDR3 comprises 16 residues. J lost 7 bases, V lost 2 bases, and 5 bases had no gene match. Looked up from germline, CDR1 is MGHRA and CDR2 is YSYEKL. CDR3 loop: CASSQITSGRGNEQFF. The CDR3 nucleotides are TGCGCCAGCAGCCAAATTACTAGCGGGAGGGGGAATGAGCAGTTCTTC.

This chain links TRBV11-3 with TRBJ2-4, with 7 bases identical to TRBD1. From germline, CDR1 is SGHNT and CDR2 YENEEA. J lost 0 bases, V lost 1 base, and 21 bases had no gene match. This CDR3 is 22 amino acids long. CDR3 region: CASSLGAWTGDFIRLAKNIQYF. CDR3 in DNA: TGTGCCAGCAGCTTAGGAGCCTGGACAGGCGACTTTATCAGACTAGCCAAAAACATTCAGTACTTC.

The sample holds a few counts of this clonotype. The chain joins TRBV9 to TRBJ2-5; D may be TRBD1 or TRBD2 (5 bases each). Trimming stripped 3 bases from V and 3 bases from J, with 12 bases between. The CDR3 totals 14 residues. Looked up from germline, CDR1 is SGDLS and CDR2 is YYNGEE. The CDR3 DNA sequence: TGTGCCAGCAGCGGACGGGACGGGAAAGAGACCCAGTACTTC. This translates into CASSGRDGKETQYF.

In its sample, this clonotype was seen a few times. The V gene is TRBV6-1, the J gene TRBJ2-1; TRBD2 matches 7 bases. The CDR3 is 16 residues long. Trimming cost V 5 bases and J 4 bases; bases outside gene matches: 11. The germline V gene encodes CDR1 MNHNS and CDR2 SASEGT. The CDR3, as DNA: TGTGCCAGCAGTCCCAATCCAGCGGGGAAGTACAATGAGCAGTTCTTC. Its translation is CASSPNPAGKYNEQFF.

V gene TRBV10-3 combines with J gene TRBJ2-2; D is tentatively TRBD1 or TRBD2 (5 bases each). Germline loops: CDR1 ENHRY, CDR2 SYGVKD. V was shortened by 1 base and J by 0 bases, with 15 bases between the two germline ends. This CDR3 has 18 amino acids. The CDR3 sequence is CAISEWLGRASNTGELFF. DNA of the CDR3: TGTGCCATCAGTGAGTGGCTGGGACGGGCCTCGAACACCGGGGAGCTGTTTTTT.